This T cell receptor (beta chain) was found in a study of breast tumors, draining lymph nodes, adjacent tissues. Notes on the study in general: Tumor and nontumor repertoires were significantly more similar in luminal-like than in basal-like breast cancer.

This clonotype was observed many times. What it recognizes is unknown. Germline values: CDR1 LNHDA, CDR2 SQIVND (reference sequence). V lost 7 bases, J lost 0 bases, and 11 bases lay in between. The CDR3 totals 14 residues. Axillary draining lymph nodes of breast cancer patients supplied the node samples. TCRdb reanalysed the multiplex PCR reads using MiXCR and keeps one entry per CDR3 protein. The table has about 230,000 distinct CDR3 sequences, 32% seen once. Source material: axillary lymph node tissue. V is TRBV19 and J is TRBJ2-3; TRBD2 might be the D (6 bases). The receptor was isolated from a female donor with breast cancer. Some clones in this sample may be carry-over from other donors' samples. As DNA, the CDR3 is TGTGCCAGTAAACAGGCGGGGAGCACAGATACGCAGTATTTT. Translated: CASKQAGSTDTQYF.